These 10 T cell receptor beta chains were all obtained from the same sample, sequenced in a study of T cell responses to AZD1222 COVID-19 vaccine. Sequencing used immunoSEQ multiplex PCR; TCRdb keeps in-frame clones, though not all of them. The sample has approximately 70,000 clones; 80% to 90% are singletons. Source: peripheral blood, taken on day 0 of AZD1222 vaccination. The receptors here all came from an adult in good health.

The chain recombines TRBV19 with TRBJ2-7, with 7 bases that match TRBD2. V lost 1 base, J lost 0 bases, and 9 bases stayed unmatched. Germline V CDR1 and CDR2: LNHDA, SQIVND (reference sequence). The CDR3 length is 17 residues. CDR3 coding DNA: TGTGCCAGTAGTATAGGGCTAGCGGATAGAGGCTCCTACGAGCAGTACTTC. Translated: CASSIGLADRGSYEQYF.

J is TRBJ1-1 and V is TRBV29-1; unclear D gene. Germline V lookup: CDR1 SQVTM, CDR2 ANQGSEA. This CDR3 contains 13 residues. Deletions cut 0 bases from V and 10 bases from J, with 15 bases between. CDR3 loop: CSVEDPRTDGAFF. In nucleotides, the CDR3 is TGCAGCGTTGAAGATCCAAGGACTGACGGAGCTTTCTTT.

The J gene is TRBJ1-2, the V gene TRBV3-1 (or the pseudogene TRBV3-2), with 8 nucleotides matching TRBD1. This CDR3 comprises 18 residues. With V trimmed by 1 base and J by 7 bases, 17 bases remained unmatched. Germline V CDR1 and CDR2: LGHDT, YNNKEL (reference sequence). This CDR3 is CASSQARSGGSLEIGYTF. The CDR3 DNA sequence: TGTGCCAGCAGCCAAGCCCGCTCAGGGGGCTCACTCGAAATTGGCTACACCTTC.

The chain couples TRBV20-1 to TRBJ1-2; the D is unclear. The CDR3 loop spans 18 amino acids. Germline CDR1 is DFQATT and CDR2 is SNEGSKA (reference sequence). V gave up 3 bases and J gave up 0 bases, with 23 bases separating them. As DNA, the CDR3 is TGCAGTGCTAGTCTGGCTTTTCAAGCAGAGCTTACTAACTATGGCTACACCTTC. This translates into CSASLAFQAELTNYGYTF.

The chain is built from TRBV5-1 and TRBJ2-6; D not certain. Germline V gene lookup returns CDR1 SGHRS and CDR2 YFSETQ. CDR3 size: 17 residues. V was shortened by 2 bases and J by 0 bases, with 12 bases between the two germline ends. CDR3 DNA: TGCGCCAGCAGCTTCGAGCCGGCGCCCTCTGGGGCCAACGTCCTGACTTTC. Translation gives CASSFEPAPSGANVLTF.

The genes are TRBV7-2 and TRBJ1-4, with 10 bases aligning to TRBD1. The CDR3 length is 13 residues. V lost 5 bases and J lost 8; bases outside the gene matches: 2. The V gene's germline CDR1 is SGHTA and CDR2 FQGNSA. The CDR3 here is CASSGQGGEKLFF. The CDR3 DNA follows: TGTGCCAGCAGCGGACAGGGGGGAGAAAAACTGTTTTTT.

V and J are TRBV5-4 and TRBJ1-2; D is possibly TRBD1 (5 bases). Germline CDR1 SGHNT, CDR2 YYREEE (reference sequence). This CDR3 has 14 residues. With 4 bases removed from V and 3 bases from J, the gap between germline ends came to 13 bases. CDR3 DNA: TGTGCCAGCAGCCGCCGGGGGGAAGACTATGGCTACACCTTC. It encodes CASSRRGEDYGYTF.

The genes are TRBV24-1 and TRBJ1-5, with 9 bases lining up with TRBD1. CDR3 length: 17 residues. Germline V gives CDR1 KGHDR, CDR2 SFDVKD. Trimming took 4 bases from V and 6 from J; bases not matched to a gene: 12. The CDR3 DNA reads as TGTGCCACCAGTGACGCCGCCGGGACAGGGAGGGCTCAGCCCCAGCATTTT. Its protein is CATSDAAGTGRAQPQHF.

The CDR3 reads CASSRLEGLNTEAFF. The DNA of the CDR3 is TGCGCCAGCAGCCGTTTAGAGGGCCTTAACACTGAAGCTTTCTTT. The V and J genes are TRBV4-1 and TRBJ1-1, with D unresolved. The CDR3 has 15 amino acids. The germline CDR1 and CDR2 sequences are MGHRA and YSYEKL. The V and J ends lost 4 bases and 2 bases respectively, with 14 bases between them.

The J gene is TRBJ1-6, the V gene TRBV7-9; 7 bases agree with TRBD1. The CDR3 contains 13 residues. The germline CDR1 and CDR2 sequences are SEHNR and FQNEAQ (reference sequence). V trimming: 5 bases; J trimming: 8 bases; junction bases outside the gene matches: 3. The CDR3 DNA follows: TGTGCCAGCAGCAGTCAGGGGGATTCACCCCTCCACTTT. Residues: CASSSQGDSPLHF.